The 14 T cell receptor beta chains presented below share a single source sample, sequenced in a study of cytomegalovirus exposure and HLA in healthy donors. PCR amplification relied on 60 Vbeta primers (plus 13 Jbeta primers). Some clones are missing from TCRdb's copy, which holds only in-frame ones; the method was immunoSEQ multiplex PCR. The table shows 200,000 to 250,000 clones, with approximately 70% occurring only once. Sequenced input: PBMCs. These receptors were taken from a man between 35 and 55 years old in good health and CMV-seropositive.

The gene calls are TRBV27 and TRBJ1-1; D is unclear. Trimming removed 5 bases at V and 0 bases at J, with 10 bases between. The CDR3 spans 14 residues. The germline CDR1 and CDR2 sequences are MNHEY and SMNVEV (reference sequence). The CDR3 protein is CASSAGYMNTEAFF. The CDR3 region has the DNA TGTGCCAGCAGTGCAGGCTACATGAACACTGAAGCTTTCTTT.

V and J are TRBV10-1 and TRBJ1-5; D gene ambiguous. This CDR3 has 13 residues. Germline CDR1 WNHNN, CDR2 SYGVQD (reference sequence). V was shortened by 0 bases and J by 8 bases, with 8 bases between the two germline ends. CDR3 in DNA: TGCGCCAGCAGTGAGTCCCCTGAGGAGCCCCAGCATTTT. This gives the protein CASSESPEEPQHF.

This clone showed up just a few times. The V call is TRBV27, the J call TRBJ1-6; 7 positions match TRBD1. Germline values: CDR1 MNHEY, CDR2 SMNVEV (reference sequence). CDR3 length: 16 residues. The junction had 4 bases not matched to a gene; V was cut back by 5 bases and J by 0 bases. CDR3 in DNA: TGTGCCAGCAGTGACCCAGGGGGCTCCTATAATTCACCCCTCCACTTT. As protein: CASSDPGGSYNSPLHF.

The table lists this clone with a count of one. The chain recombines TRBV4-3 with TRBJ2-3; 7 nucleotides align to TRBD2. V lost 1 base and J lost 6; bases outside the gene matches: 13. Germline values: CDR1 LGHNA, CDR2 YSLEER. The CDR3 totals 17 residues. The CDR3 bases are TGCGCCAGCAGCCAAGTGGGGGGTTCTCACGGGGGGGATACGCAGTATTTT. Protein product: CASSQVGGSHGGDTQYF.

This clone was seen a few times. V and J are TRBV6-5 and TRBJ2-2; 9 bases match TRBD2. The trim removed 7 bases at V and 2 bases at J, leaving 5 bases unmatched. CDR1 and CDR2 from the germline V gene are MNHEY and SVGAGI. The CDR3 spans 15 residues. In nucleotides, the CDR3 is TGTGCCAGCACCTTAGCGGGGGTTAACACCGGGGAGCTGTTTTTT. This sequence encodes CASTLAGVNTGELFF.

V is TRBV5-1 and J is TRBJ2-2, with 9 bases matching TRBD2. Germline V lookup: CDR1 SGHRS, CDR2 YFSETQ. Trimming cost V 0 bases and J 6 bases; bases outside gene matches: 3. The CDR3 consists of 15 residues. In DNA, the CDR3 is TGCGCCAGCAGCTTGGTGCTAGCGGGGTCCGGGGAGCTGTTTTTT. Its protein product is CASSLVLAGSGELFF.

The chain recombines TRBV18 with TRBJ1-6; TRBD1 matches 7 bases. CDR1 KGHSH and CDR2 LQKENI come from the germline V gene. The CDR3 spans 15 residues. V shed 5 bases and J 7 bases; nucleotides not matched to a gene: 8. CDR3 in amino acids: CASSGKGAANSPLHF. CDR3 bases: TGTGCCAGCTCAGGCAAGGGGGCAGCGAATTCACCCCTCCACTTT.

This clone appeared a few times. The CDR3 DNA sequence: TGCAGCGTAGGGACAGGAGAAACGAACACTGAAGCTTTCTTT. Protein: CSVGTGETNTEAFF. This chain links TRBV29-1 with TRBJ1-1, with 8 bases lining up with TRBD1. This CDR3 has 14 residues. Germline CDR1 reads SQVTM; CDR2 reads ANQGSEA. After removal of 6 bases from V and 1 base from J, the junction contained 7 bases not matched to a gene.

The V and J genes are TRBV7-2 and TRBJ2-5, with TRBD2 matching 7 bases. Germline V CDR1 and CDR2: SGHTA, FQGNSA. After removal of 4 bases from V and 4 bases from J, the junction contained 6 bases not matched to a gene. This CDR3 region has 14 residues. CDR3 residues: CASSSLAALETQYF. CDR3 nucleotides: TGTGCCAGCAGCTCTCTAGCGGCTCTAGAGACCCAGTACTTC.

This clone was seen only a few times. CDR3 bases: TGTGCCACCGCCGGGGGTTCCTACAATGAGCAGTTCTTC. This translates into CATAGGSYNEQFF. The J gene is TRBJ2-1, the V gene TRBV15, with D maybe TRBD2 (6 bases). Per the germline V gene, CDR1 is LNHNV and CDR2 is YYDKDF (reference sequence). With 8 bases removed from V and 1 base from J, the gap between germline ends came to 9 bases. The CDR3 extends over 13 amino acids.

The J gene is TRBJ1-4, the V gene TRBV9, with 12 nucleotides matching TRBD1. Germline CDR1 and CDR2: SGDLS and YYNGEE. Germline trimming cut 0 bases from V and 8 bases from J; bases unmatched to any gene: 5. This CDR3 is 16 amino acids long. In DNA form, the CDR3 reads TGTGCCAGCAGCGTAGGGGGGACAGGGGGCGGAGAAAAACTGTTTTTT. It yields the protein CASSVGGTGGGEKLFF.

This clone was detected a few times. The chain recombines TRBV7-8 with TRBJ1-4, with unresolved D. Germline-derived CDR1 and CDR2 are SGHVS and FQNEAQ. The V gene lost 3 bases and the J gene lost 0 bases, with 8 bases spanning the gap. The CDR3 length is 15 residues. Written as DNA, the CDR3 is TGTGCCAGCAGCTTGTGGGCAGCAACTAATGAAAAACTGTTTTTT. It yields the protein CASSLWAATNEKLFF.

The chain uses TRBV2 and TRBJ2-7, with 12 bases lining up with TRBD1. V shed 6 bases, J shed 4 bases, and the junction held 4 bases outside the gene matches. The germline CDR1 and CDR2 sequences are SNHLY and FYNNEI. The CDR3 is 14 residues long. The CDR3 nucleotides read TGTGCCAGCAGGGGGACAGGGGGCATTTACGAGCAGTACTTC. Its protein is CASRGTGGIYEQYF.

Only a few counts were recorded for this clone. The V gene is TRBV7-2, the J gene TRBJ1-2; 8 nucleotides line up with TRBD1. The germline V gene has CDR1 SGHTA and CDR2 FQGNSA. CDR3 size: 13 residues. The ends lost 5 bases at V and 8 bases at J; junction bases unmatched: 7. For the CDR3, the DNA is TGTGCCAGCAGCCGGACAGGGAATGAGGGCTACACCTTC. Its protein product is CASSRTGNEGYTF.